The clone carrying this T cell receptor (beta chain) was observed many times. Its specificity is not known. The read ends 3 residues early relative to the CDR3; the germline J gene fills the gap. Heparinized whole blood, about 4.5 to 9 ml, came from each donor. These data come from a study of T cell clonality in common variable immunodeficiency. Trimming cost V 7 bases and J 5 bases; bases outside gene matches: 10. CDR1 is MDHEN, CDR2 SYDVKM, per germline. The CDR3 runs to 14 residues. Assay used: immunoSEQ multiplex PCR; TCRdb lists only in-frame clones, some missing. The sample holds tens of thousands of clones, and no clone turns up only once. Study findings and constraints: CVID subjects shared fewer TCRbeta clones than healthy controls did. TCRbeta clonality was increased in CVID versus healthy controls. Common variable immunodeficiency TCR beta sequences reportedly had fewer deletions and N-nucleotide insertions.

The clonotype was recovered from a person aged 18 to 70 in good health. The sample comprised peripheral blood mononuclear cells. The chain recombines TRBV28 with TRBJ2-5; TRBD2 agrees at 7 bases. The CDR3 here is CASTPGGSRETQYF. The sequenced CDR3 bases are TGTGCCAGCACTCCGGGCGGGAGTAGGGAGACC.